This TCR beta chain originates from a study of vaccination and CD4 T cells after COVID-19 (dated by TCRdb to the early 2020s). A note on the overall study: Convalescent patients had a positive SARS-CoV-2 result on nasal swab PCR, and of these patients, fewer than ten had mild disease and one had severe disease. The convalescent cohort included six males and four females, with two Hispanic individuals, seven Caucasians, two Asians and one multiracial person. Participants received two doses of either the Pfizer-BioNTech BNT162b2 vaccine (n=8) or the Moderna mRNA-1273 vaccine (n=2). Post-COVID blood samples from convalescent patients were collected a median of around 110 days after diagnosis, with a range of 35 to 161 days. Post-vaccine blood samples were taken a median of 72 days after the second vaccine dose, with a range of 14 to 241 days. Culture stimuli were overlapping spike peptide pools from SARS-CoV-2 and from the common cold coronaviruses HCoV-NL63, HCoV-OC43 and HCoV-229E. Control cultures received a CEFX viral epitope pool as the positive control, an HIV-1 Nef peptide pool as the negative control, or no peptide. In over 8 COVID-19 convalescent patients and several infection-naive healthy vaccine recipients, the spike-specific CD4+ TCR repertoire before mRNA vaccination was compared with the repertoire after mRNA vaccination. General findings and caveats noted by the study authors: Relatively few convalescent patients were included in the study, and early timepoints after natural infection were not analyzed. In convalescent patients, a median about 86% of post-vaccine SARS-CoV-2-reactive clones were detected only after vaccination, suggesting vaccine-specific priming. The median count of SARS-CoV-2-reactive clonotypes went up from 21 after infection to a few dozen after vaccination, although the change was not significant. Of the vaccine-specific clones found in convalescent patients, nearly all (304 of 307) were mono-reactive for SARS-CoV-2 spike instead of being cross-reactive with common cold coronaviruses.

Explained via the paper, the treatment or condition label denotes: approximately nine-day PBMC culture with coronavirus spike peptide pools or control peptides (ViraFEST assay). The study used the ViraFEST assay, which expanded antigen-specific T cells with peptide pools and then identified expanded clonotypes by TCR sequencing. The convalescent patients' positive SARS-CoV-2 PCR tests were from March to December 2020, which was before the Alpha, Beta and Delta variants emerged in the United States. PBMCs were cultured at around 2 million per well in IMDM supplemented with approximately 5% human AB serum and around 10 IU/ml IL-2, with 9.5 to 10 ug/ml peptide pools added. Half of the culture medium was replaced with fresh IL-2-containing medium on days 3 and 7. Once the cells had been in culture for about 10 days, the EasySep CD4+ T cell isolation kit was used to isolate CD4+ T cells by negative selection. Ficoll-Paque Plus gradient centrifugation was used to isolate PBMCs from whole blood, and the isolated PBMCs were then either used fresh or cryopreserved at -140C. In general, triplicate wells were set up for every culture condition.

The CDR3 spans 15 residues, from the cysteine through the phenylalanine. Just the 45-base CDR3 DNA is kept, in frame starting at base 1. V and J lose 5 bases and 7 bases, and a span of 20 bases separates them. This clonotype has just a few counts. The antigen this receptor binds is unknown. Qualities for individual bases were not recorded, and no much larger clone is one base off. Libraries were built with PCR. At the Johns Hopkins FTIC core, DNA from the cultured CD4+ T cells underwent TCR sequencing with the Oncomine TCR Beta short-read assay. The QIAamp micro DNA kit was used to extract genomic DNA from the cultured CD4+ T cells. Oncomine TCR Beta libraries from cultured CD4+ T cells were pooled with unique dual indexes and sequenced on an Illumina iSeq 100. Per the authors' processing: Non-productive sequences were removed, and CDR3s not starting with C, not ending with F or W, or shorter than 7 amino acids were discarded. The MANAFEST web application identified antigen-specific clonotypes by comparing peptide-stimulated wells against reference wells and other culture wells. An FDR below 0.05, an odds ratio above 5, and a productive frequency above 0.1% in at least two of three replicate wells were required for clones to be considered positive. Cross-reactive clonotypes were defined as significantly expanded in both SARS-CoV-2 spike wells and at least one common cold coronavirus spike condition. Using R version 3.6.1, CDR3 homology was evaluated through Levenshtein distances (stringdist) along with unrooted phylogenetic trees (ape). TCRdb reran the public reads through fastp at Q25 and MiXCR, keeping productive beta chains. Each CDR3 protein gets just one entry, which takes the most common genes and DNA from the rows behind it. The V and J calls come from TCRdb's annotation, not from the publication. This sample comprises roughly 9,900 distinct CDR3 sequences, about half of them detected only once. Of the sample, around 39% falls within the top ten clones.

The V and J segments used are TRBV12-3 or TRBV12-4 and TRBJ1-1, with TRBD1 as a weak D call on 6 bases. Source material: CD4+ T cells from blood, cultured in vitro. The origin of this receptor is a human donor who had recovered from COVID-19. The DNA sequence is given as TGTGCCAGCAGTCTACTAGCTCCTGGACAGATTGAAGCTTTCTTT. Its translation is CASSLLAPGQIEAFF.